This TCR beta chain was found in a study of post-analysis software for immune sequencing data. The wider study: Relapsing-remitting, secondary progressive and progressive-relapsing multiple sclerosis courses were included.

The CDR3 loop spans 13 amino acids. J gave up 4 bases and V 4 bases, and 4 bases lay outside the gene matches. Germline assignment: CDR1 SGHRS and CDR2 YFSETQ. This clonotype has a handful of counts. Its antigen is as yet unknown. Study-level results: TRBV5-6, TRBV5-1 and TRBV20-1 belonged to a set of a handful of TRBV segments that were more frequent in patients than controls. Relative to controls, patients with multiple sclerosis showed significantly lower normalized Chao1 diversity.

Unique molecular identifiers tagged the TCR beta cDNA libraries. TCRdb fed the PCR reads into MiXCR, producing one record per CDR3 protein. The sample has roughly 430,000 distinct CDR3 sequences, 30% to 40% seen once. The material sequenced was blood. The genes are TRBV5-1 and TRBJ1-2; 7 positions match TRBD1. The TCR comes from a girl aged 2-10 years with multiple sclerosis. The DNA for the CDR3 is TGCGCCAGCAGCCCGGGACAGACCTATGGCTACACCTTC. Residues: CASSPGQTYGYTF.